The present entry profiles one T cell receptor beta chain with its context. Participant-reported clinical history was the basis for cohort assignment. Data came from immunoSEQ multiplex PCR; TCRdb stores just in-frame clones and leaves some out. The data contain about 240,000 clones, roughly 86% of them singletons. The CDR3 runs to 14 residues. Germline CDR1 PRHDT, CDR2 FYEKMQ (reference sequence). The V end lost 5 bases, the J end lost 4 bases, and 11 bases lay between the germline ends. This sample stems from a study of blood T cell repertoires in COVID-19. Study-level information: Samples taken during acute and convalescent COVID-19 were collected in the United States, Italy and Spain. The cDNA or gDNA used as material had been derived from T cells, B-cell-depleted T cells, or PBMCs.

The clonotype was recovered from a middle-aged woman with acute COVID-19. Source material: PBMCs or T cells enriched from blood (not recorded which). The chain uses TRBV13 and TRBJ2-2; TRBD2 is a possible D gene (6 bases). CDR3 loop: CASSESSATGELFF. In DNA, the CDR3 is TGTGCCAGCAGCGAGTCTAGCGCCACCGGGGAGCTGTTTTTT.